This entry lists 28 T cell receptor beta chains sequenced from one sample in a study of shared clonotypes between healthy human individuals. TCRdb's copy holds only in-frame clones and misses some; the assay was immunoSEQ multiplex PCR. This sample yields around 1.9 million clones, of which about 94% are seen a single time; approximately 1.6% belongs to the top ten. It was CD45RO-negative cells, positively selected for CCR7, that made up naive CD8 cells, with terminally differentiated effector memory CD45RA+ cells excluded. Sequencing was performed on naive CD8+ T cells from PBMCs. The receptors were gathered from a man between 18 and 29 years old in good health. Some clones in this sample may be carry-over from other donors' samples.

In its sample, this clone was seen once. Other DNA variants within this sample encode the same CDR3. The chain couples TRBV7-3 to TRBJ2-1; D may correspond to TRBD1 or TRBD2 (5 bases each). The germline V gene has CDR1 SGHTA and CDR2 FQGTGA. The V end was cut by 3 bases, the J end by 3 bases, with 6 bases between. The CDR3 is made up of 13 amino acids. The CDR3 region is CASSFGGYNEQFF. The CDR3 DNA reads as TGTGCCAGCAGCTTTGGGGGCTACAATGAGCAGTTCTTC.

This sequence joins TRBV6-1 and TRBJ2-1, with D maybe TRBD1 (6 bases). The germline CDR1 and CDR2 sequences are MNHNS and SASEGT. The V and J ends lost 3 bases and 12 bases respectively, with 18 bases between them. The CDR3 consists of 14 residues. The CDR3 nucleotides read TGTGCCAGCAGTGATTTGGGGACACCGTTCGGGCAGTTCTTC. It specifies CASSDLGTPFGQFF.

The V gene is TRBV11-3, the J gene TRBJ2-1; 14 nucleotides match TRBD2. The CDR3 totals 17 residues. Germline CDR1 SGHNT, CDR2 YENEEA. V shed 5 bases and J 5 bases; nucleotides not matched to a gene: 8. The CDR3 bases are TGTGCCAGCAGCGTACAACCGGGACTAGCGGGGGACAATGAGCAGTTCTTC. This gives the protein CASSVQPGLAGDNEQFF.

The V call is TRBV6-6, the J call TRBJ2-7, with D perhaps matching TRBD1 or TRBD2 (5 bases each). Germline CDR1 MNHNY, CDR2 SVGAGI (reference sequence). The CDR3 runs 14 residues. Trimming took off 0 bases at V and 3 bases at J, with 9 bases between the two ends. CDR3 DNA sequence: TGTGCCAGCAGTTACTCGAGGGACCACTACGAGCAGTACTTC. It is translated as CASSYSRDHYEQYF.

The rearrangement joins TRBV5-8 to TRBJ1-1; 9 bases fit TRBD1. Germline values: CDR1 SGHTS, CDR2 YDEGEE. This CDR3 is 16 amino acids long. The J segment lost 5 bases and the V segment lost 0 bases, leaving 8 bases of the junction unmatched. CDR3 region: CASSLGGTGGWTEAFF. DNA for the CDR3: TGTGCCAGCAGCTTGGGAGGTACAGGGGGCTGGACTGAAGCTTTCTTT.

The gene calls are TRBV6-1 and TRBJ1-2; D ambiguous. Germline V gene lookup returns CDR1 MNHNS and CDR2 SASEGT. This CDR3 is built from 14 residues. The germline V and J ends were trimmed by 4 bases and 2 bases, with 11 bases remaining between them. CDR3 in DNA: TGTGCCAGCAGTGGGTTCGGGAACAACTATGGCTACACCTTC. Its protein is CASSGFGNNYGYTF.

As concerns this clone: The identical CDR3 is also encoded by other nucleotide sequences in the sample. The V gene is TRBV27, the J gene TRBJ1-1, with D possibly matching TRBD1 (5 bases). CDR3 length: 13 amino acids. Germline V gives CDR1 MNHEY, CDR2 SMNVEV (reference sequence). The V end lost 3 bases, the J end lost 1 base, and 6 bases lay between the germline ends. The CDR3 region is CASSLGRNTEAFF. DNA for the CDR3: TGTGCCAGCAGTTTGGGACGGAACACTGAAGCTTTCTTT.

The V gene is TRBV28, the J gene TRBJ2-5; TRBD1 might be the D (5 bases). The germline V gene encodes CDR1 MDHEN and CDR2 SYDVKM. The CDR3 has 14 residues. V shed 5 bases and J shed 8 bases, with 18 bases lying between them. The DNA of the CDR3 is TGTGCCAGCAGTCCTACCCCCAGGGTAGGCACCCAGTACTTC. It codes for CASSPTPRVGTQYF.

The chain has TRBV11-2 and TRBJ1-1; tentative D call: TRBD1 (6 bases). Germline CDR1 is SGHAT and CDR2 is FQNNGV. Deletions cut 1 base from V and 11 bases from J, with 23 bases between. CDR3 length: 16 residues. The CDR3 loop reads CASSLVGGYRRTSAFF. Written as DNA, the CDR3 is TGTGCCAGCAGCTTAGTAGGGGGGTACAGAAGGACGTCGGCTTTCTTT.

This chain connects TRBV7-3 to TRBJ2-7; D is possibly TRBD1 (5 bases). Germline V gene lookup returns CDR1 SGHTA and CDR2 FQGTGA. This CDR3 contains 14 residues. The V and J ends lost 0 bases and 3 bases respectively, with 9 bases between them. CDR3: CASSLTAGNYEQYF. The CDR3 DNA sequence: TGTGCCAGCAGCTTAACTGCAGGGAACTACGAGCAGTACTTC.

This clone was observed a handful of times. Other nucleotide sequences in the sample specify the same CDR3. The chain couples TRBV29-1 to TRBJ1-1; TRBD1 might be the D (5 bases). The CDR3 consists of 11 residues. Germline V CDR1 and CDR2: SQVTM, ANQGSEA. V gave up 6 bases and J gave up 4 bases, with 9 bases separating them. The CDR3 protein is CSVPGGTEAFF. For the CDR3, the DNA is TGCAGCGTGCCCGGGGGCACTGAAGCTTTCTTT. Full variable domain (remainder filled in from reference TRBV29-1 and TRBJ1-1): SAVISQKPSRDICQRGTSLTIQCQVDSQVTMMFWYRQQPGQSLTLIATANQGSEATYESGFVIDKFPISRPNLTFSTLTVSNMSPEDSSIYLCSVPGGTEAFFGQGTRLTVV.

This clone was picked up one time. The V call is TRBV27, the J call TRBJ1-2, with 7 nucleotides matching TRBD1. The CDR3 is made up of 15 amino acids. V shed 8 bases, J shed 4 bases, and the junction held 13 bases outside the gene matches. Germline V gene sequence: CDR1 MNHEY, CDR2 SMNVEV (reference sequence). The CDR3 protein is CASRTGQVSSYGYTF. The DNA for the CDR3 is TGTGCCAGCCGAACCGGACAGGTTTCTAGCTATGGCTACACCTTC.

The chain joins TRBV11-2 to TRBJ2-7, with a tentative D call TRBD2 (5 bases). V was shortened by 1 base and J by 7 bases, with 8 bases between the two germline ends. The CDR3 length is 12 residues. Per the germline V gene, CDR1 is SGHAT and CDR2 is FQNNGV. CDR3 in amino acids: CASSLAQREQYF. In nucleotides, the CDR3 is TGTGCCAGCAGCTTAGCGCAGCGGGAGCAGTACTTC.

V usage is TRBV27 and J usage is TRBJ1-5; D uncertain. The CDR3 runs to 13 residues. Germline V gene data show CDR1 as MNHEY and CDR2 as SMNVEV (reference sequence). The ends were cut back, 8 bases at V and 1 base at J, with 9 bases in the middle. CDR3: CASRTGSNQPQHF. DNA for the CDR3: TGTGCCAGCCGGACCGGGAGCAATCAGCCCCAGCATTTT.

This sequence joins TRBV5-1 and TRBJ2-3, with TRBD2 identical over 16 bases. In germline, CDR1 is SGHRS, CDR2 YFSETQ. This CDR3 region has 17 residues. V shed 4 bases and J 2 bases; nucleotides not matched to a gene: 4. CDR3 sequence reads: CASSPGTSGRATDTQYF. The CDR3 DNA is TGCGCCAGCAGCCCGGGGACTAGCGGGAGGGCCACAGATACGCAGTATTTT.

This clone has just a few counts. The V call is TRBV9, the J call TRBJ1-5; unclear D gene. The CDR3 runs 15 residues. Germline lookup yields CDR1 SGDLS and CDR2 YYNGEE. Deletions cut 0 bases from V and 3 bases from J, with 10 bases between. The CDR3: CASSVAGVVNQPQHF. The DNA of the CDR3 is TGTGCCAGCAGCGTAGCTGGGGTCGTCAATCAGCCCCAGCATTTT.

V is TRBV7-8 and J is TRBJ2-7; D may be TRBD2 (5 bases). Deletions cut 6 bases from V and 3 bases from J, with 12 bases between. In germline, CDR1 is SGHVS, CDR2 FQNEAQ. This CDR3 comprises 13 residues. This CDR3 is CASSYGLRYEQYF. The DNA for the CDR3 is TGTGCCAGCAGTTACGGACTGCGCTACGAGCAGTACTTC.

The chain links TRBV9 to TRBJ2-5; 8 bases map to TRBD1. CDR3 length: 13 residues. V lost 0 bases, J lost 10 bases, and 5 bases stayed unmatched. Germline CDR1 reads SGDLS; CDR2 reads YYNGEE. CDR3 nucleotide sequence: TGTGCCAGCAGCGTAGCCGAGACAGGGGTCCAGTACTTC. Translation gives CASSVAETGVQYF.

J is TRBJ2-7 and V is TRBV27; 7 bases match TRBD2. The junction had 5 bases not matched to a gene; V was cut back by 3 bases and J by 3 bases. Per germline, CDR1 MNHEY and CDR2 SMNVEV (reference sequence). This CDR3 region has 14 residues. CDR3 bases: TGTGCCAGCAGTTTGCGAGGGGAGGGCTACGAGCAGTACTTC. This gives the protein CASSLRGEGYEQYF.

The genes are TRBV7-2 and TRBJ1-2; no clear D gene. The germline CDR1 and CDR2 sequences are SGHTA and FQGNSA. Trimming cost V 4 bases and J 4 bases, with 10 bases left between them. The CDR3 covers 13 residues. The CDR3 nucleotides are TGTGCCAGCAGCTACGCAGCGACCTATGGCTACACCTTC. It codes for CASSYAATYGYTF.

The J gene is TRBJ2-7, the V gene TRBV4-3, with a weak D call TRBD2 (5 bases). The CDR3 covers 14 residues. Trimming stripped 4 bases from V and 0 bases from J, with 10 bases between. Germline-derived CDR1 and CDR2 are LGHNA and YSLEER. The CDR3 sequence: CASSPVAPSYEQYF. The CDR3 nucleotides read TGCGCCAGCAGCCCCGTAGCGCCCTCCTACGAGCAGTACTTC.

The chain couples TRBV7-9 to TRBJ1-2, with TRBD1 matching over 7 bases. There are 14 residues in the CDR3. The germline V gene encodes CDR1 SEHNR and CDR2 FQNEAQ (reference sequence). The V segment lost 9 bases and the J segment 4 bases; nucleotides outside the gene matches: 11. CDR3 in amino acids: CARHDRERVYGYTF. For the CDR3, the DNA is TGTGCCAGACACGACAGGGAAAGGGTCTATGGCTACACCTTC.

This clone is a singleton in its sample. CDR3 residues: CSVGSGFNEKLFF. The CDR3, as DNA: TGCAGCGTTGGATCCGGATTTAATGAAAAACTGTTTTTT. The genes are TRBV29-1 and TRBJ1-4; D gene uncertain. The CDR3 extends over 13 amino acids. V was shortened by 4 bases and J by 4 bases, with 10 bases between the two germline ends. Germline CDR1 is SQVTM and CDR2 is ANQGSEA.

The gene calls are TRBV18 and TRBJ2-7, with 13 bases fitting TRBD2. J was trimmed by 7 bases and V by 3 bases; bases with no gene match: 15. CDR3 length equals 18 residues. Germline CDR1 is KGHSH and CDR2 is LQKENI. DNA of the CDR3: TGTGCCAGCTCACCGGAACCGGGACTAGCGGGACTTAGCGGGGAGCAGTACTTC. Translation: CASSPEPGLAGLSGEQYF.

V is TRBV27 and J is TRBJ2-7; no reliable D call. Germline CDR1 and CDR2: MNHEY and SMNVEV (reference sequence). The CDR3 runs 12 residues. V was shortened by 6 bases and J by 7 bases, with 13 bases between the two germline ends. CDR3 DNA sequence: TGTGCCAGCAGCCCCAAGCTGGGAGAGCAGTACTTC. Protein sequence: CASSPKLGEQYF.

The V gene is TRBV19, the J gene TRBJ1-5; weak D call: TRBD1 (6 bases). V was trimmed by 6 bases and J by 0 bases, leaving 15 bases between them. The germline CDR1 and CDR2 sequences are LNHDA and SQIVND (reference sequence). The CDR3 totals 16 residues. The CDR3 DNA reads TGTGCCAGTAGCCCCGCGGGACAAAATAGCAATCAGCCCCAGCATTTT. Its protein product is CASSPAGQNSNQPQHF.

The chain couples TRBV19 to TRBJ1-1; no definite D call. CDR3 length: 15 amino acids. From germline, CDR1 is LNHDA and CDR2 SQIVND (reference sequence). V lost 6 bases and J 1 base, leaving 15 bases between the germline ends. CDR3: CASSWVWVGNTEAFF. For the CDR3, the DNA is TGTGCCAGTAGCTGGGTTTGGGTAGGGAACACTGAAGCTTTCTTT. Supplemented by reference TRBV19 and TRBJ1-1, the full variable domain reads DGGITQSPKYLFRKEGQNVTLSCEQNLNHDAMYWYRQDPGQGLRLIYYSQIVNDFQKGDIAEGYSVSREKKESFPLTVTSAQKNPTAFYLCASSWVWVGNTEAFFGQGTRLTVV.

The rearrangement joins TRBV2 to TRBJ2-5; D gene ambiguous. Trimming removed 1 base at V and 6 bases at J, with 9 bases between. From germline, CDR1 is SNHLY and CDR2 FYNNEI. The CDR3 length is 13 residues. The chain's CDR3 is CASSEGGTKTQYF. Written as DNA, the CDR3 is TGTGCCAGCAGTGAAGGTGGCACAAAGACCCAGTACTTC.